The clone carrying this T cell receptor (beta chain) was detected only once. This sample was included in a study of T cell changes during pregnancy in multiple sclerosis. Clones were sequenced by immunoSEQ multiplex PCR, and TCRdb holds only the in-frame ones, with some missing. The sample lists about 59,000 clones; 91% were seen once. The length of the CDR3 is 13 residues. Per germline, CDR1 LGHNA and CDR2 YSLEER. V shed 0 bases and J shed 8 bases, with 9 bases lying between them. V and J are TRBV4-3 and TRBJ2-3; D not resolved. This sample comprised peripheral blood, obtained before pregnancy. The clonotype originates from a female donor with multiple sclerosis, enrolled in a pregnancy study. The CDR3 reads CASSQDLPGTQYF. The DNA of the CDR3 is TGCGCCAGCAGCCAAGATCTCCCGGGTACGCAGTATTTT.